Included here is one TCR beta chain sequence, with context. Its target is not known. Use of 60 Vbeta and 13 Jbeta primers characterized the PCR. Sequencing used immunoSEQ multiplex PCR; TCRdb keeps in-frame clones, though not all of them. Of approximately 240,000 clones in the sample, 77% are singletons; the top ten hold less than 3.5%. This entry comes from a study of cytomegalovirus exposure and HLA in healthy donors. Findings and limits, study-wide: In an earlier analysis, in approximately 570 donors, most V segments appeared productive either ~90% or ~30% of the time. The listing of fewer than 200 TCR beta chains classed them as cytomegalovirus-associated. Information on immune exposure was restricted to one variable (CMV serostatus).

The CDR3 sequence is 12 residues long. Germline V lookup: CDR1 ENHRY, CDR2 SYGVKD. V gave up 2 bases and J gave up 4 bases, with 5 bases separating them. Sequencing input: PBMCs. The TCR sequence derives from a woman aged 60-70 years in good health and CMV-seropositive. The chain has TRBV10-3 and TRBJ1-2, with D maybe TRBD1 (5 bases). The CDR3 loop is CAISEDSYGYTF. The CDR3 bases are TGTGCCATCAGTGAGGACAGCTATGGCTACACCTTC.